The following is a TCR beta chain sequence with its context. Its antigen remains unidentified. Germline V gene lookup returns CDR1 SGHVS and CDR2 FNYEAQ. With 2 bases removed from V and 2 bases from J, the gap between germline ends came to 6 bases. This CDR3 is 13 amino acids long. This specimen belongs to a study of regulatory T cells in long-lasting Graves disease. Overall study: More than 5 years of antithyroid drugs with positive TSH receptor antibodies defined persistent Graves' disease.

Study-wide results and caveats: TRBV28, TRBJ1-2 and TRBJ2-5 were segments that persistent disease favored.

Arm-PCR of CDR3 regions and iRepertoire HTBI primers were the basis on which TCR beta libraries were built. Methods used by the authors: Samples revealed roughly 60 TRBV and approximately 15 TRBJ segments. One entry per CDR3 protein, called by TCRdb with MiXCR from the multiplex PCR reads. The V and J calls, along with clone size, are taken from TCRdb and not from the paper's own processing. The sample has about 470,000 distinct CDR3 sequences, roughly 21% seen once; the top ten hold roughly 7.1%. The time point denotes: persistent/refractory GD, antithyroid drugs over 5 years with positive TRAb. Preparation of the TCR library used RNA extracted from PBMCs. Patients came from an endocrinology department in Xi'an, China.

Sample: peripheral blood mononuclear cells (PBMCs), taken when the disease was refractory, from a patient treated with antithyroid drugs. This receptor was obtained from a female donor with Graves disease. The rearrangement links TRBV7-6 to TRBJ2-5; D not certain. CDR3 bases: TGTGCCAGCAGCTTATTCTTTCAAGAGACCCAGTACTTC. Protein: CASSLFFQETQYF.